One and the same sample provided the 4 T cell receptor beta chains below, sequenced in a study of CD8+ T cells in alopecia areata. Extraction of RNA preceded its reverse transcription into cDNA, which served as the sequencing template. Some clones are missing from TCRdb's copy, which holds only in-frame ones; the method was immunoSEQ multiplex PCR. The sample yields fewer than 250,000 clones, about three fifths seen once. The specimen was CD4+ T cells sorted from blood, collected at week 0. The receptors were gathered from a human donor with alopecia areata.

The chain has TRBV4-1 and TRBJ1-5; D unclear. This CDR3 comprises 16 residues. Germline lookup yields CDR1 MGHRA and CDR2 YSYEKL. V was cut by 6 bases and J by 2 bases, with 17 bases left in between. CDR3 loop: CASRRYPVAGNQPQHF. For the CDR3, the DNA is TGCGCCAGCAGGCGATACCCTGTTGCGGGCAATCAGCCCCAGCATTTT.

Details on this clone: A read error is likely, as this CDR3 ends without the conserved phenylalanine or tryptophan. The gene calls are TRBV29-1 and TRBJ1-1; perhaps TRBD1 as D (6 bases). This CDR3 spans 14 amino acids. Looked up from germline, CDR1 is SQVTM and CDR2 is ANQGSEA. V lost 7 bases and J lost 2, with 17 bases in between. CDR3 residues: CSAAEQGLNTEAFL. The CDR3 DNA follows: TGCAGCGCTGCGGAACAGGGACTAAACACTGAAGCTTTCCTT.

The chain joins TRBV5-1 to TRBJ2-5, with D perhaps assigned TRBD1 or TRBD2 (5 bases each). There are 14 residues in the CDR3. The V end lost 4 bases, the J end lost 5 bases, and 15 bases lay between the germline ends. Germline lookup yields CDR1 SGHRS and CDR2 YFSETQ. The CDR3 region is CASSPGLPEETQYF. The CDR3, as DNA: TGCGCCAGCAGCCCGGGGCTACCGGAGGAGACCCAGTACTTC.

The chain uses TRBV5-1 and TRBJ1-4; D possibly corresponds to TRBD1 (5 bases). This CDR3 spans 17 amino acids. Trimming took off 4 bases at V and 4 bases at J, with 20 bases between the two ends. Germline assignment: CDR1 SGHRS and CDR2 YFSETQ. CDR3 region: CASSGTRGDVGNEKLFF. DNA of the CDR3: TGCGCCAGCAGCGGAACACGGGGCGACGTTGGTAATGAAAAACTGTTTTTT.